This T cell receptor beta chain originates from a study of Ad26.COV2.S vaccination and SARS-CoV-2 variants. Study findings and constraints: Researchers reported similar non-spike TCR breadth in vaccine and placebo recipients. Total responses of T cells may have been underestimated by the analyses of TCR breadth and depth.

Assay: immunoSEQ multiplex PCR; the TCRdb copy retains only in-frame clones and omits some. The sample comprises roughly 500,000 clones, about 88% of which are singletons, and over 2.5% rests with the top ten. The treatment is: roughly 18 received Ad26.COV2.S at low or high dose, single or two shots; roughly five received placebo; per-sample allocation not given. Vaccine and placebo recipients were sampled on day 63 after the first injection. On this clone itself: Its antigen is unknown.

V was trimmed by 1 base and J by 5 bases, leaving 11 bases between them. CDR1 is SGHVS and CDR2 is FNYEAQ in the germline V gene. CDR3 length equals 15 residues. This clonotype was sampled from a person between 18 and 65 years old who received the Ad26.COV2.S COVID-19 vaccine or a placebo. The chain couples TRBV7-6 to TRBJ2-2, with D hard to call. Sequencing used peripheral blood, obtained in a trial of Ad26.COV2.S vaccine versus placebo. CDR3 in amino acids: CASSLVGQGTGELFF. CDR3 coding DNA: TGTGCCAGCAGCTTAGTGGGTCAAGGAACCGGGGAGCTGTTTTTT.